A single sample is the source of the 20 T cell receptor beta chains below, sequenced in a study of T cell changes during pregnancy in multiple sclerosis. Method: immunoSEQ multiplex PCR; TCRdb's copy keeps in-frame clones and lacks some. Of fewer than 30,000 clones listed, 85% to 95% were seen once; the top ten hold around 0.67%. The specimen was CD4+ T cells from peripheral blood mononuclear cells, collected in the first trimester of pregnancy. These receptors originate from a female donor with multiple sclerosis, enrolled in a pregnancy study.

The chain couples TRBV9 to TRBJ2-6; 7 bases line up with TRBD2. In germline, CDR1 is SGDLS, CDR2 YYNGEE. The CDR3 loop spans 15 amino acids. Unmatched junction bases numbered 1, after V lost 4 bases and J lost 0 bases. This CDR3 is CASSPGGSGANVLTF. The CDR3 DNA is TGTGCCAGCAGCCCGGGGGGCTCTGGGGCCAACGTCCTGACTTTC.

The gene calls are TRBV5-8 and TRBJ2-6; D remains unclear. The ends were cut back, 4 bases at V and 5 bases at J, with 16 bases in the middle. The CDR3 is 16 residues long. The germline CDR1 and CDR2 sequences are SGHTS and YDEGEE. CDR3: CASSRYTELRANVLTF. The CDR3 bases are TGTGCCAGCAGCCGTTACACGGAGTTGAGGGCCAACGTCCTGACTTTC.

The genes are TRBV6-6 and TRBJ1-5; 8 positions agree with TRBD1. Per the germline V gene, CDR1 is MNHNY and CDR2 is SVGAGI (reference sequence). The V segment lost 6 bases and the J segment 8 bases; nucleotides outside the gene matches: 15. The CDR3 runs to 16 residues. CDR3 DNA: TGTGCCAGCAGAAACGGGGCAGGGGGCTTAACAGAGCCCCAGCATTTT. It translates to CASRNGAGGLTEPQHF.

The V gene is TRBV5-1, the J gene TRBJ1-2; no definite D call. The CDR3 covers 15 residues. Trimming took 4 bases from V and 6 from J, leaving 19 bases between them. Germline loops: CDR1 SGHRS, CDR2 YFSETQ. CDR3 coding DNA: TGCGCCAGCAGCCCCACGCCCCTTGGGAGGGATGGCTACACCTTC. As protein: CASSPTPLGRDGYTF. The complete variable domain, with remaining parts taken from reference TRBV5-1 and TRBJ1-2, reads KAGVTQTPRYLIKTRGQQVTLSCSPISGHRSVSWYQQTPGQGLQFLFEYFSETQRNKGNFPGRFSGRQFSNSRSEMNVSTLELGDSALYLCASSPTPLGRDGYTFGSGTRLTVV.

This chain connects TRBV29-1 to TRBJ2-4, with D maybe TRBD2 (5 bases). The CDR3 contains 14 residues. The germline gives CDR1 SQVTM, CDR2 ANQGSEA. V lost 3 bases and J 0 bases, leaving 9 bases between the germline ends. CDR3 DNA: TGCAGCGTTGAGGAGGCGGTAGCCAAAAACATTCAGTACTTC. Translating gives CSVEEAVAKNIQYF.

V gene TRBV7-8 combines with J gene TRBJ1-1, with D possibly matching TRBD1 (5 bases). Trimming took off 6 bases at V and 8 bases at J, with 16 bases between the two ends. Germline CDR1 reads SGHVS; CDR2 reads FQNEAQ. The CDR3 totals 13 residues. The CDR3 is CASSTRQSIEAFF. The CDR3 nucleotides are TGTGCCAGCAGTACCCGACAGTCCATAGAAGCTTTCTTT.

The genes are TRBV6-5 and TRBJ2-3, with D uncertain. The CDR3 extends over 12 amino acids. V shed 2 bases and J shed 4 bases, with 4 bases lying between them. Per the germline V gene, CDR1 is MNHEY and CDR2 is SVGAGI. CDR3 residues: CASSYGPDTQYF. The CDR3 nucleotides read TGTGCCAGCAGTTACGGCCCAGATACGCAGTATTTT.

V gene TRBV7-3 combines with J gene TRBJ2-1, with 7 bases lining up with TRBD2. Germline V CDR1 and CDR2: SGHTA, FQGTGA. V lost 4 bases to trimming and J lost 1 base; unmatched junction nucleotides: 4. This CDR3 contains 15 residues. CDR3 in DNA: TGTGCCAGCAGCTCCTGGGGGGGTTCCTACAATGAGCAGTTCTTC. Translating it yields CASSSWGGSYNEQFF.

The chain uses TRBV28 and TRBJ1-4, with TRBD1 identical over 10 bases. Germline CDR1 reads MDHEN; CDR2 reads SYDVKM. CDR3 length: 14 residues. The ends lost 5 bases at V and 4 bases at J; junction bases unmatched: 1. CDR3 DNA sequence: TGTGCCAGCAGTGGGGACAGGGGTAATGAAAAACTGTTTTTT. The encoded protein is CASSGDRGNEKLFF.

CDR3 amino acids: CASSPSGVQTDTQYF. The CDR3 DNA sequence: TGTGCCAGCAGCCCCTCAGGGGTCCAGACAGATACGCAGTATTTT. J is TRBJ2-3 and V is TRBV5-4; TRBD1 might be the D (6 bases). Looked up from germline, CDR1 is SGHNT and CDR2 is YYREEE (reference sequence). The CDR3 contains 15 residues. V lost 4 bases and J lost 3, with 15 bases in between.

The chain joins TRBV5-1 to TRBJ2-3; TRBD2 is a possible D gene (7 bases). This CDR3 has 15 amino acids. The germline CDR1 and CDR2 sequences are SGHRS and YFSETQ. V lost 3 bases and J lost 4, with 15 bases in between. The CDR3 sequence is CASSWGGQGPDTQYF. DNA of the CDR3: TGCGCCAGCAGCTGGGGGGGGCAGGGCCCAGATACGCAGTATTTT.

The chain carries TRBV6-1 and TRBJ1-4; unclear D gene. The V and J ends lost 6 bases and 2 bases respectively, with 13 bases between them. This CDR3 contains 15 residues. CDR1 and CDR2 from the germline V gene are MNHNS and SASEGT. The CDR3 reads CASRKEGRTNEKLFF. CDR3 nucleotide sequence: TGTGCCAGCAGAAAAGAGGGTAGGACTAATGAAAAACTGTTTTTT.

This sequence joins TRBV15 and TRBJ1-4; a weak D match, TRBD1 (5 bases). The CDR3 totals 15 residues. Germline V lookup: CDR1 LNHNV, CDR2 YYDKDF (reference sequence). Between the trimmed V and J ends, which lost 5 bases and 5 bases, there was a span of 15 bases. The CDR3 sequence: CATSRSRQPNEKLFF. The CDR3, as DNA: TGTGCCACCAGCCGATCGAGACAGCCAAATGAAAAACTGTTTTTT.

The CDR3 nucleotides read TGCGCCAGCAGCCAAGAAGCTAGGCAGCCCCAGCATTTT. This translates into CASSQEARQPQHF. This chain joins TRBV4-1 and TRBJ1-5; D call uncertain. The V end was cut by 0 bases, the J end by 7 bases, with 7 bases between. The CDR3 is made up of 13 amino acids. Per the germline V gene, CDR1 is MGHRA and CDR2 is YSYEKL.

In this sample, this clone turned up once. This chain's CDR3 is CASSSVTGSKTNEQFF. Written as DNA, the CDR3 is TGTGCCAGCAGCTCAGTTACAGGGTCGAAAACCAATGAGCAGTTCTTC. The chain employs TRBV7-9 and TRBJ2-1, with TRBD1 as a possible D gene (6 bases). This CDR3 region has 16 residues. V was trimmed by 4 bases and J by 6 bases, leaving 19 bases between them. CDR1 is SEHNR, CDR2 FQNEAQ, per germline (reference sequence).

The rearrangement links TRBV2 to TRBJ1-6; no reliable D call. Trimming pared 7 bases from V and 4 bases from J, leaving 20 bases between. The CDR3 sequence is 17 residues long. Germline V gene lookup returns CDR1 SNHLY and CDR2 FYNNEI. The CDR3, as DNA: TGTGCCAGCACAACGGGTCGATACCGGGGATATAATTCACCCCTCCACTTT. It yields the protein CASTTGRYRGYNSPLHF.

The chain recombines TRBV18 with TRBJ1-1; D is ambiguous. V shed 2 bases and J shed 1 base, with 17 bases lying between them. CDR1 and CDR2 from the germline V gene are KGHSH and LQKENI. The CDR3 loop spans 17 amino acids. The CDR3 DNA sequence: TGTGCCAGCTCACCATTCGCCGGGCAGGCGGGGAACACTGAAGCTTTCTTT. It encodes CASSPFAGQAGNTEAFF.

The chain employs TRBV7-3 and TRBJ2-1; weak D call: TRBD2 (5 bases). CDR1 is SGHTA, CDR2 FQGTGA, per germline. The V gene lost 1 base and the J gene lost 5 bases, with 12 bases spanning the gap. This CDR3 is 15 amino acids long. CDR3 DNA: TGTGCCAGCAGCTTAATGGGCTTCGGGGACAATGAGCAGTTCTTC. Protein product: CASSLMGFGDNEQFF. The whole variable domain, filled in from reference TRBV7-3 and TRBJ2-1, reads GAGVSQTPSNKVTEKGKYVELRCDPISGHTALYWYRQSLGQGPEFLIYFQGTGAADDSGLPNDRFFAVRPEGSVSTLKIQRTERGDSAVYLCASSLMGFGDNEQFFGPGTRLTVL.

The chain employs TRBV7-9 and TRBJ2-2, with TRBD2 matching 7 bases. V was pared by 5 bases and J by 6 bases, with 12 bases of the junction left unmatched. Looked up from germline, CDR1 is SEHNR and CDR2 is FQNEAQ (reference sequence). The CDR3 has 16 amino acids. The CDR3 here is CASSRRGSHLAGELFF. The CDR3 region has the DNA TGTGCCAGCAGCCGGCGGGGGTCCCACCTGGCCGGGGAGCTGTTTTTT.

This chain connects TRBV5-4 to TRBJ2-6, with D tentatively TRBD2 (5 bases). From germline, CDR1 is SGHNT and CDR2 YYREEE (reference sequence). The CDR3 length is 16 residues. Trimming took 0 bases from V and 4 from J, leaving 11 bases between them. The CDR3 sequence is CASSLGEGSGANVLTF. For the CDR3, the DNA is TGTGCCAGCAGCTTGGGCGAGGGTTCCGGGGCCAACGTCCTGACTTTC.